These 17 T cell receptor beta chains came from one sample sequenced in a study of graft-versus-host responses after intestinal transplantation. No antigen is known for these receptors. TCRdb keeps only in-frame clones here, not all; method: immunoSEQ multiplex PCR. The sample records roughly 90,000 clones, about 88% being singletons. The sequenced sample was unstimulated CD4+ T cells sorted from spleen or lymph node cells, obtained before transplant. The receptors come from a human donor who was the organ donor for an intestinal transplant.

This rearrangement joins TRBV5-6 to TRBJ2-4; D not resolved. The CDR3 length is 16 residues. Trimming removed 4 bases at V and 0 bases at J, with 14 bases between. Germline V CDR1 and CDR2: SGHDT, YYEEEE. The CDR3 DNA reads TGTGCCAGCAGCCTTCCCACGTCACTAGCCAAAAACATTCAGTACTTC. Its protein is CASSLPTSLAKNIQYF. Drawing the rest from reference TRBV5-6 and TRBJ2-4, the complete variable domain is DAGVTQSPTHLIKTRGQQVTLRCSPKSGHDTVSWYQQALGQGPQFIFQYYEEEERQRGNFPDRFSGHQFPNYSSELNVNALLLGDSALYLCASSLPTSLAKNIQYFGAGTRLSVL.

The chain recombines TRBV2 with TRBJ2-5; TRBD2 matches 10 bases. The CDR3 totals 15 residues. Germline values: CDR1 SNHLY, CDR2 FYNNEI. The V and J ends lost 7 bases and 5 bases, in that order; junction bases with no gene match: 10. The CDR3: CASNRNQRGGETQYF. In nucleotides, the CDR3 is TGTGCCAGCAACCGAAACCAGCGGGGGGGTGAGACCCAGTACTTC.

This chain joins TRBV28 and TRBJ2-5, with D perhaps matching TRBD1 (6 bases). TRBJ2-7 explains the end of the DNA better; the J call may be wrong. CDR1 is MDHEN and CDR2 is SYDVKM in the germline V gene. The CDR3 is made up of 18 amino acids. The CDR3 bases are TGTGCCAGCAGGACTCCTGAACCCAAACAGGGTAGCTCCTACGAGCAGTACTTC. Its translation is CASRTPEPKQGSSYEQYF.

The rearrangement joins TRBV20-1 to TRBJ1-1, with TRBD1 identical over 7 bases. This CDR3 is 11 amino acids long. Trimming removed 5 bases from V and 8 bases from J; junction bases left unmatched: 5. Germline V CDR1 and CDR2: DFQATT, SNEGSKA (reference sequence). Here the CDR3 DNA reads TGCAGTGCTGTTAGGGGGCGGGAAGCTTTCTTT. Its protein product is CSAVRGREAFF.

The chain uses TRBV4-2 and TRBJ2-7, with D perhaps TRBD2 (6 bases). This CDR3 has 16 amino acids. V was pared by 2 bases and J by 0 bases, with 14 bases between. Germline CDR1 and CDR2: LGHNA and YNFKEQ. The CDR3 here is CASSQSATSGSYEQYF. The CDR3 DNA sequence: TGTGCCAGCAGCCAAAGCGCGACTAGTGGCTCCTACGAGCAGTACTTC.

J is TRBJ1-5 and V is TRBV5-6; no definite D call. V shed 4 bases and J shed 6 bases, with 14 bases lying between them. CDR1 and CDR2 from the germline V gene are SGHDT and YYEEEE. The CDR3 runs to 14 residues. The CDR3 sequence is CASSPLITGQPQHF. CDR3 DNA: TGTGCCAGCAGCCCACTGATAACGGGTCAGCCCCAGCATTTT.

This clone showed up just once. Distinct nucleotide sequences in the sample also encode this CDR3. The V gene is TRBV5-8, the J gene TRBJ2-7; 8 nucleotides align to TRBD1. The CDR3 has 15 residues. The V gene's germline CDR1 is SGHTS and CDR2 YDEGEE. With 4 bases clipped from V and 7 bases from J, the junction kept 13 bases outside the gene matches. CDR3 region: CASSSGQGGIVEQYF. DNA for the CDR3: TGTGCCAGCAGCAGCGGACAGGGCGGAATCGTGGAGCAGTACTTC.

The chain is built from TRBV11-2 and TRBJ2-5; 7 bases fit TRBD1. Per germline, CDR1 SGHAT and CDR2 FQNNGV. This CDR3 region has 13 residues. The junction had 5 bases not matched to a gene; V was cut back by 5 bases and J by 5 bases. CDR3 coding DNA: TGTGCCAGCAGCCGCGACAGGGCTGAGACCCAGTACTTC. This encodes CASSRDRAETQYF. The variable domain in full, completed from reference TRBV11-2 and TRBJ2-5, reads EAGVAQSPRYKIIEKRQSVAFWCNPISGHATLYWYQQILGQGPKLLIQFQNNGVVDDSQLPKDRFSAERLKGVDSTLKIQPAKLEDSAVYLCASSRDRAETQYFGPGTRLLVL.

This chain connects TRBV5-1 to TRBJ2-3; TRBD2 matches 14 bases. CDR1 is SGHRS and CDR2 is YFSETQ in the germline V gene. The CDR3 runs to 18 residues. V gave up 4 bases and J gave up 3 bases; unmatched junction bases: 10. CDR3 in DNA: TGCGCCAGCAGCGAAGGACTAGCGGGGGGCCCTAGTACAGATACGCAGTATTTT. This gives the protein CASSEGLAGGPSTDTQYF.

A single count supports this clone. The J gene is TRBJ2-3, the V gene TRBV10-1; 8 positions agree with TRBD2. Trimming removed 6 bases from V and 0 bases from J; junction bases left unmatched: 5. Germline V CDR1 and CDR2: WNHNN, SYGVQD (reference sequence). The CDR3 runs 15 residues. The CDR3 here is CASSGGGISTDTQYF. CDR3 nucleotides: TGCGCCAGCAGCGGGGGGGGTATAAGCACAGATACGCAGTATTTT.

The chain is built from TRBV29-1 and TRBJ2-7; D gene ambiguous. Trimming took off 7 bases at V and 0 bases at J, with 16 bases between the two ends. Germline loops: CDR1 SQVTM, CDR2 ANQGSEA. This CDR3 contains 14 residues. CDR3 region: CSARRNRSSYEQYF. The CDR3 bases are TGCAGCGCCCGCAGGAACAGAAGCTCCTACGAGCAGTACTTC.

This clone occurred once. The chain uses TRBV10-3 and TRBJ2-7, with TRBD1 as a possible D gene (6 bases). V lost 5 bases to trimming and J lost 0 bases, with 8 bases between them. Looked up from germline, CDR1 is ENHRY and CDR2 is SYGVKD. The CDR3 contains 13 residues. The CDR3 DNA reads as TGTGCCATCAGTACAGGGTTCTCCTACGAGCAGTACTTC. It codes for CAISTGFSYEQYF.

The chain links TRBV4-2 to TRBJ2-1; D is uncertain. Trimming removed 0 bases from V and 6 bases from J, with 9 bases in between. The CDR3 sequence is 14 residues long. The V gene's germline CDR1 is LGHNA and CDR2 YNFKEQ. Written as DNA, the CDR3 is TGTGCCAGCAGCCAAGAACCCTCCAGCAATGAGCAGTTCTTC. It specifies CASSQEPSSNEQFF.

The V gene is TRBV5-6, the J gene TRBJ2-7; 7 bases agree with TRBD1. In germline, CDR1 is SGHDT, CDR2 YYEEEE. With 4 bases clipped from V and 3 bases from J, the junction kept 16 bases outside the gene matches. The CDR3 runs 17 residues. The CDR3 is CASSPSPGQRLNYEQYF. CDR3 nucleotide sequence: TGTGCCAGCAGCCCCTCACCGGGACAGCGGTTAAACTACGAGCAGTACTTC.

In this sample, this clone turned up once. The chain has TRBV7-9 and TRBJ2-4; 7 nucleotides agree with TRBD2. This CDR3 is built from 14 residues. V shed 5 bases, J shed 6 bases, and the junction held 7 bases outside the gene matches. The germline V gene has CDR1 SEHNR and CDR2 FQNEAQ (reference sequence). The CDR3 nucleotides are TGTGCCAGCAGCCGGGGCGGGAGTCTAAACATTCAGTACTTC. Translated: CASSRGGSLNIQYF.

The chain carries TRBV4-1 and TRBJ2-1, with unresolved D. The CDR3 has 13 amino acids. CDR1 is MGHRA, CDR2 YSYEKL, per germline. V lost 0 bases, J lost 16 bases, and 16 bases lay in between. The CDR3 sequence: CASSQDRLMWQFF. The CDR3 DNA reads as TGCGCCAGCAGCCAAGATCGTCTGATGTGGCAATTCTTC.

CDR3 amino acids: CASSLGDRANEQYF. As DNA, the CDR3 is TGTGCCAGCAGCTTAGGGGACAGAGCCAACGAGCAGTACTTC. The chain links TRBV7-2 to TRBJ2-7, with 7 bases fitting TRBD1. The trim removed 1 base at V and 5 bases at J, leaving 5 bases unmatched. The germline gives CDR1 SGHTA, CDR2 FQGNSA. The CDR3 is 14 residues long.